This T cell receptor beta chain comes out of a study of blood T cell repertoires in COVID-19. Study details: Both acute and convalescent COVID-19 samples were obtained from the United States, Italy and Spain. T cells, B-cell-depleted T cells, or PBMCs supplied cDNA or gDNA.

CDR3 length: 17 amino acids. CDR1 SGDLS and CDR2 YYNGEE come from the germline V gene. V was shortened by 0 bases and J by 4 bases, with 14 bases between the two germline ends. In the study's own analysis: Using reference gene primer amplification, nucleated cell counts were estimated. Using immunoSEQ multiplex PCR, the repertoire was profiled, and TCRdb retains in-frame clones only, with some absent. V and J calls and clone size are given by that table; D and trimming were obtained from the DNA. The table includes almost 100,000 clones, about 89% detected once. Material: peripheral blood. This chain connects TRBV9 to TRBJ2-6; unclear D gene. The TCR sequence derives from a man in his fifties or sixties with acute or convalescent COVID-19. The CDR3 protein is CASSVVPGGGGANVLTF. In nucleotides, the CDR3 is TGTGCCAGCAGCGTAGTACCGGGTGGTGGCGGGGCCAACGTCCTGACTTTC. The variable domain in full, completed from reference TRBV9 and TRBJ2-6, reads DSGVTQTPKHLITATGQRVTLRCSPRSGDLSVYWYQQSLDQGLQFLIQYYNGEERAKGNILERFSAQQFPDLHSELNLSSLELGDSALYFCASSVVPGGGGANVLTFGAGSRLTVL.